The following is a TCR beta chain sequence with its context. Its antigen is unidentified. This record belongs to a study of shared clonotypes between healthy human individuals. Study context: CD4 naive cells filled three plates per donor, CD4 memory three, CD8 naive two and CD8 memory one.

CDR3 length: 16 residues. Germline V gene sequence: CDR1 MNHEY, CDR2 SMNVEV (reference sequence). Trimming took 6 bases from V and 1 from J, leaving 17 bases between them. Sequencing used immunoSEQ multiplex PCR; TCRdb keeps in-frame clones, though not all of them. The data hold over a million clones, with approximately 96% observed a single time. Regarding the study as a whole: Represented diversity (both genetic and exposure-history) was limited by the small number of donors.

The genes are TRBV27 and TRBJ2-3; D remains ambiguous. The specimen sequenced was naive CD4+ T cells sorted from blood. As for subset: CD45RA+ positively selected. The sequence came from a young man in good health. CDR3 region: CASRNGMAYRTDTQYF. In nucleotides, the CDR3 is TGTGCCAGCAGGAATGGGATGGCGTACCGCACAGATACGCAGTATTTT.